The present entry profiles one T cell receptor beta chain with its context. The data were taken from a study of shared clonotypes between healthy human individuals. Assay: immunoSEQ multiplex PCR; the TCRdb copy retains only in-frame clones and omits some. The data show 1 million to 1.3 million clones, 75% to 80% seen once. CDR1 is ENHRY and CDR2 is SYGVKD in the germline V gene. The CDR3 totals 13 residues. Trimming took off 3 bases at V and 7 bases at J, with 12 bases between the two ends. Sequenced: memory CD4+ T cells from PBMCs. As for subset: CD45RA-negative fraction. The receptor's source is a man between 18 and 35 years old in good health. Some clones in this sample may be carry-over from other donors' samples. The rearrangement uses TRBV10-3 and TRBJ1-2; a possible D gene is TRBD1 (6 bases). The chain's CDR3 is CAISEGQIAGYTF. The DNA for the CDR3 is TGTGCCATCAGTGAAGGACAGATTGCTGGCTACACCTTC.